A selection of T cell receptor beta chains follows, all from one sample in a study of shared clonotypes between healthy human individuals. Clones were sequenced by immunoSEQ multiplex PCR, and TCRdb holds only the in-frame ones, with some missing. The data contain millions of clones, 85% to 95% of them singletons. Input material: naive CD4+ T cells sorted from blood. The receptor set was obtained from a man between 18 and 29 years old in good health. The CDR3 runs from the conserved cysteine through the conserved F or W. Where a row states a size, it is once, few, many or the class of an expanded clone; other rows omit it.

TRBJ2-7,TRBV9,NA,CARKTSGDKTYEQYF
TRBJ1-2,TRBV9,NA,CASSLNRLNYGYTF
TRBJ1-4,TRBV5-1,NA,CASSLDPGTGEKLFF
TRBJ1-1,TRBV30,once,CAWNLNTEAFF
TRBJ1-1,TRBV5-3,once,CARSFETEAFF
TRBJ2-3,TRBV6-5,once,CASSYPRRGGTDTQYF
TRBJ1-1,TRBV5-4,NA,CASSLAGSVGSTEAFF
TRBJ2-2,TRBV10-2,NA,CASRGKQGANTGELFF
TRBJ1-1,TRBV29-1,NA,CSVDRGNPEAFF
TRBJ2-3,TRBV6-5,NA,CASSYSGGRLGDTQYF
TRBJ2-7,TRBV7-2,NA,CASSQGWGAYEQYF
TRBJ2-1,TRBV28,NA,CASSLAQQGGEQFF
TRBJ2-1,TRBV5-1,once,CASSLALVYNEQFF
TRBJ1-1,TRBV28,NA,CASSLSLTNTEAFF
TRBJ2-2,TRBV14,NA,CASSQRQGNTGELFF
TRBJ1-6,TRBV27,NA,CASGMNNSPLHF
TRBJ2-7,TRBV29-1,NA,CSVVTEYEQYF
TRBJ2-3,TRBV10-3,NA,CATRQGTSDTQYF
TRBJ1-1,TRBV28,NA,CASSLWDRKAFF
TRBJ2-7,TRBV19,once,CASRAGTGPYEQYF
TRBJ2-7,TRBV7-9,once,CASSFLRDRNEQYF
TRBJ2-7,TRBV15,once,CATSRGDRGLYEQYF
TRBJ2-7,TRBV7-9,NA,CASSLAGGSRHEQYF
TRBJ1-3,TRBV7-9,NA,CASSPSQPGRNTIYF
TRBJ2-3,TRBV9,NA,CASSVEWGTDTQYF
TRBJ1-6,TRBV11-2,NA,CASSSPLAGDSYNSPLHF
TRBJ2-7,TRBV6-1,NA,CASSEGRGRDYEQYF
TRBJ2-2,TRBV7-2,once,CASSSTSGVTGELFF
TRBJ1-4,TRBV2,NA,CASRGQGEEKLFF
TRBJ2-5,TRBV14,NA,CASSQDSGGYQETQYF
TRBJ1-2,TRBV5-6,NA,CASSTDRAYGHTF
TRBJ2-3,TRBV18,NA,CASSRLTGGGSDTQYF
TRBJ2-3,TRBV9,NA,CASSERTLAGGLSDTQYF
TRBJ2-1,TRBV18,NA,CASSATGSSYNEQFF
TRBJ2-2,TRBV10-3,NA,CASKRDNGELFF
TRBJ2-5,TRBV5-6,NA,CASRNLGETQYF
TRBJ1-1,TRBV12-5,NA,CASGLDVSEAFF
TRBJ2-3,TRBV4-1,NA,CASSSQQTSHSDTQYF